The sequence of this T cell receptor beta chain was determined in a study of blood T cell repertoires in COVID-19. Study at large: Whether acute or convalescent, the COVID-19 samples came from the United States, Italy and Spain. T cells, B-cell-depleted T cells, or PBMCs provided the cDNA or gDNA that served as material.

In the source study's methods: Nucleated cell counts were estimated from reference gene primer amplification. Clones were read by immunoSEQ multiplex PCR, and TCRdb kept only the in-frame ones, dropping some. That table gives V, J and clone size, and the DNA gave D and trimming. The profile shows 90,000 to 150,000 clones, approximately 80% of them singletons. This CDR3 has 16 amino acids. Per germline, CDR1 MNHEY and CDR2 SVGAGI. With V trimmed by 2 bases and J by 2 bases, 3 bases remained unmatched. V usage is TRBV6-5 and J usage is TRBJ2-5; 12 positions match TRBD2. The TCR originated in a woman of 80 years or more with acute or convalescent COVID-19. The sample comprised peripheral blood. The CDR3 bases are TGTGCCAGCAGTTACAGTCTAGCGGGGGGGCAAGAGACCCAGTACTTC. As protein: CASSYSLAGGQETQYF.